This entry is about one T cell receptor beta chain. This sample is drawn from a study of control samples from healthy donors and cancer patients. The germline V gene has CDR1 SGHRS and CDR2 YFSETQ. Deletions cut 2 bases from V and 1 base from J, with 6 bases between. The CDR3 runs to 13 residues. Clones were sequenced by immunoSEQ multiplex PCR, and TCRdb holds only the in-frame ones, with some missing. The sample lists under 150,000 clones, around 87% occurring once. The V gene is TRBV5-1, the J gene TRBJ1-2, with no clear D. This sequence was found in a man between 60 and 70 years old in good health. Sequencing input: blood. The CDR3 region is CASSFRDNYGYTF. The DNA of the CDR3 is TGCGCCAGCAGCTTTCGGGATAACTATGGCTACACCTTC.